Following are 6 T cell receptor beta chains from one sample sequenced in a study of identical twins. From the 5' RACE reads, TCRdb called clonotypes with MiXCR, one entry per CDR3 protein. The table includes 690,000 or so distinct CDR3 sequences, over 5% detected once. The sequencing sample was made of naive T cells sorted from blood. Receptor source: a man aged 18 to 30 in good health.

This clonotype was detected a few times. This chain joins TRBV20-1 and TRBJ2-7; D may be TRBD1 or TRBD2 (5 bases each). The CDR3 is made up of 13 amino acids. V was clipped by 3 bases and J by 6 bases, with 15 bases between them. CDR1 and CDR2 (germline): DFQATT, SNEGSKA (reference sequence). The CDR3 here is CSASRGPIGEQYV. In nucleotides, the CDR3 is TGCAGTGCTAGTCGGGGACCCATTGGCGAGCAGTACGTC.

CDR3 sequence (DNA): TGTGCCAGCAGCCAAGCTCGAGTCGGTGGTGGCTACACCTTC. Translation: CASSQARVGGGYTF. J is TRBJ1-2 and V is TRBV14; no firm D call. Germline V lookup: CDR1 SGHDN, CDR2 FVKESK. Trimming stripped 1 base from V and 7 bases from J, with 13 bases between. The CDR3 length is 14 residues. Drawing the rest from reference TRBV14 and TRBJ1-2, the complete variable domain is EAGVTQFPSHSVIEKGQTVTLRCDPISGHDNLYWYRRVMGKEIKFLLHFVKESKQDESGMPNNRFLAERTGGTYSTLKVQPAELEDSGVYFCASSQARVGGGYTFGSGTRLTVV.

This clonotype was detected ten times or more. The gene calls are TRBV5-1 and TRBJ2-1, with D maybe TRBD2 (5 bases). Trimming left V 4 bases short and J 3 bases short, with 17 bases between. Germline V CDR1 and CDR2: SGHRS, YFSETQ. The CDR3 is 16 residues long. CDR3 residues: CASSLPEGSVYNEQFF. In nucleotides, the CDR3 is TGCGCCAGCAGCCTGCCCGAGGGCTCCGTCTACAATGAGCAGTTCTTC.

This clonotype has at least ten counts. This rearrangement joins TRBV15 to TRBJ2-7, with a tentative D call TRBD2 (6 bases). The CDR3 covers 14 residues. V shed 3 bases and J shed 2 bases, with 11 bases lying between them. Germline CDR1 is LNHNV and CDR2 is YYDKDF (reference sequence). CDR3 sequence (DNA): TGTGCCACCAGCAGGCGGGACGGAACCTACGAGCAGTACTTC. Protein product: CATSRRDGTYEQYF. Full variable domain (missing parts from reference TRBV15 and TRBJ2-7): DAMVIQNPRYQVTQFGKPVTLSCSQTLNHNVMYWYQQKSSQAPKLLFHYYDKDFNNEADTPDNFQSRRPNTSFCFLDIRSPGLGDTAMYLCATSRRDGTYEQYFGPGTRLTVT.

Ten or more counts support this clonotype. The V and J genes are TRBV20-1 and TRBJ2-1; 12 bases are a match to TRBD2. The trim removed 6 bases at V and 4 bases at J, leaving 7 bases unmatched. In germline, CDR1 is DFQATT, CDR2 SNEGSKA (reference sequence). The CDR3 contains 15 residues. The CDR3 here is CSANPTSGGYNEQFF. CDR3 DNA: TGCAGTGCCAACCCCACTAGCGGGGGGTACAATGAGCAGTTCTTC.

This clonotype has at least ten counts. The chain combines TRBV24-1 with TRBJ1-2, with D possibly being TRBD1 (5 bases). V was clipped by 4 bases and J by 2 bases, with 13 bases between them. The CDR3 is made up of 15 amino acids. Germline V gives CDR1 KGHDR, CDR2 SFDVKD. The DNA for the CDR3 is TGTGCCACCAGTGAGCGGGACGGAAGAAACTATGGCTACACCTTC. Its translation is CATSERDGRNYGYTF.